A single sample gave rise to the 2 T cell receptor beta chains below, sequenced in a study of early T cells in non-severe SARS-CoV-2 infection. TCRdb re-derived calls from the 5' RACE reads in MiXCR, one entry per CDR3 protein. The data contain 95,000 to 120,000 distinct CDR3 sequences, around an eighth of them singletons. The sequencing input was whole blood. Receptors were obtained from an adult who was a healthcare worker with PCR-confirmed SARS-CoV-2 infection or an uninfected control (not recorded which).

This clonotype was detected many times. This sequence joins TRBV18 and TRBJ1-2, with 7 bases that match TRBD1. The CDR3 extends over 15 amino acids. The V gene's germline CDR1 is KGHSH and CDR2 LQKENI. V was clipped by 4 bases and J by 0 bases; unmatched bases: 5. The CDR3 DNA reads TGTGCCAGCTCACGAGCCGACAGGGCTAACTATGGCTACACCTTC. This encodes CASSRADRANYGYTF.

The chain links TRBV4-2 to TRBJ2-7, with 8 positions matching TRBD2. The V gene end was trimmed by 4 bases and the J gene end by 6 bases; junction bases not matched to a gene: 8. Germline-derived CDR1 and CDR2 are LGHNA and YNFKEQ. The CDR3 runs 14 residues. This CDR3 is CASSPAGGATEQYF. DNA of the CDR3: TGTGCCAGCAGCCCGGCGGGGGGAGCCACCGAGCAGTACTTC.